One sample yielded the 10 T cell receptor beta chains listed below, sequenced in a study of PD-L1 blockade in urothelial cancer. Described time point: pretreatment peripheral blood. The repertoire was sequenced with immunoSEQ multiplex PCR; TCRdb's copy has only in-frame clones and lacks some. The sample has around 86,000 clones; approximately 86% are singletons. This sample comprised PBMCs, obtained around atezolizumab (anti-PD-L1) treatment. The source of these receptors is a man aged 35-49 years with urothelial cancer.

V gene TRBV30 combines with J gene TRBJ2-1; TRBD2 matches at 10 bases. This CDR3 is built from 15 residues. The V gene's germline CDR1 is GTSNPN and CDR2 SVGIG (reference sequence). J gave up 10 bases and V 2 bases, and 11 bases lay outside the gene matches. In DNA form, the CDR3 reads TGTGCCTGGAGTTCGGCGAGCGGGAGGGCGAGGGAGCAGTTCTTC. The encoded protein is CAWSSASGRAREQFF. Using reference TRBV30 and TRBJ2-1 for the parts outside the CDR3, the full variable domain is SQTIHQWPATLVQPVGSPLSLECTVEGTSNPNLYWYRQAAGRGLQLLFYSVGIGQISSEVPQNLSASRPQDRQFILSSKKLLLSDSGFYLCAWSSASGRAREQFFGPGTRLTVL.

This sequence joins TRBV5-1 and TRBJ2-4, with 16 bases aligning to TRBD2. The CDR3 extends over 16 amino acids. V trimming: 7 bases; J trimming: 5 bases; junction bases outside the gene matches: 6. Per germline, CDR1 SGHRS and CDR2 YFSETQ. DNA of the CDR3: TGCGCCAGCGCTAAGGGACTAGCGGGAGGGGAAAACATTCAGTACTTC. Protein sequence: CASAKGLAGGENIQYF.

V usage is TRBV4-2 and J usage is TRBJ2-2; 10 nucleotides agree with TRBD2. This CDR3 spans 18 amino acids. CDR1 LGHNA and CDR2 YNFKEQ come from the germline V gene. Unmatched junction bases numbered 13, after V lost 3 bases and J lost 6 bases. Written as DNA, the CDR3 is TGTGCCAGCAGCCACGCAACCATAGCGGGAGGAAGCGCCGGGGAGCTGTTTTTT. Translation: CASSHATIAGGSAGELFF.

This clone appeared many times. The genes are TRBV4-2 and TRBJ1-1; maybe TRBD1 (5 bases). The germline V and J ends were trimmed by 5 bases and 0 bases, with 7 bases remaining between them. This CDR3 has 13 amino acids. Germline CDR1 and CDR2: LGHNA and YNFKEQ. CDR3 nucleotides: TGTGCCAGCAGCGCGACAGTGAACACTGAAGCTTTCTTT. Protein sequence: CASSATVNTEAFF.

The V and J genes are TRBV5-4 and TRBJ1-1; D remains unclear. This CDR3 has 14 amino acids. Germline V CDR1 and CDR2: SGHNT, YYREEE (reference sequence). Trimming removed 3 bases at V and 1 base at J, with 10 bases between. The CDR3 sequence is CASSSVPGNTEAFF. DNA for the CDR3: TGTGCCAGCAGCTCCGTTCCAGGGAACACTGAAGCTTTCTTT. Combining the CDR3 with reference TRBV5-4 and TRBJ1-1 gives the whole variable domain ETGVTQSPTHLIKTRGQQVTLRCSSQSGHNTVSWYQQALGQGPQFIFQYYREEENGRGNFPPRFSGLQFPNYSSELNVNALELDDSALYLCASSSVPGNTEAFFGQGTRLTVV.

The genes are TRBV28 and TRBJ2-1; D is perhaps TRBD1 (6 bases). Trimming removed 4 bases from V and 2 bases from J, with 12 bases in between. This CDR3 contains 15 residues. Germline values: CDR1 MDHEN, CDR2 SYDVKM. CDR3 sequence (DNA): TGTGCCAGCAGTTCCGGGTCAGGGGCCTACAATGAGCAGTTCTTC. It specifies CASSSGSGAYNEQFF.

This sequence joins TRBV6-1 and TRBJ1-5; 12 nucleotides agree with TRBD1. In germline, CDR1 is MNHNS, CDR2 SASEGT. V was pared by 4 bases and J by 11 bases, with 6 bases of the junction left unmatched. This CDR3 has 14 amino acids. The chain's CDR3 is CASSVGQGAVSQHF. CDR3 sequence (DNA): TGTGCCAGCAGTGTGGGACAGGGGGCAGTTTCCCAGCATTTT.

V is TRBV5-1 and J is TRBJ2-2, with D unresolved. Germline V gene sequence: CDR1 SGHRS, CDR2 YFSETQ. The CDR3 length is 16 residues. Between the trimmed V and J ends, which lost 6 bases and 0 bases, there was a span of 15 bases. The CDR3 nucleotides read TGCGCCAGCACTTCCCTAGTTGGCGCGAACACCGGGGAGCTGTTTTTT. Its protein product is CASTSLVGANTGELFF.

The chain uses TRBV5-1 and TRBJ2-1, with TRBD2 matching over 7 bases. The CDR3 runs to 16 residues. Germline-derived CDR1 and CDR2 are SGHRS and YFSETQ. V shed 4 bases and J 0 bases; nucleotides not matched to a gene: 7. CDR3 sequence: CASSSPGLSSYNEQFF. The CDR3 nucleotides are TGCGCCAGCAGCAGTCCGGGACTAAGCTCCTACAATGAGCAGTTCTTC. The full variable domain, with the rest looked up from reference TRBV5-1 and TRBJ2-1, is KAGVTQTPRYLIKTRGQQVTLSCSPISGHRSVSWYQQTPGQGLQFLFEYFSETQRNKGNFPGRFSGRQFSNSRSEMNVSTLELGDSALYLCASSSPGLSSYNEQFFGPGTRLTVL.

The chain is built from TRBV7-2 and TRBJ2-5, with 11 bases fitting TRBD2. CDR1 is SGHTA and CDR2 is FQGNSA in the germline V gene. V lost 1 base, J lost 5 bases, and 9 bases stayed unmatched. The CDR3 has 17 amino acids. The CDR3 DNA sequence: TGTGCCAGCAGCTTAGGGTTCGCGGGACTAGCGGAGGAGACCCAGTACTTC. Amino acids: CASSLGFAGLAEETQYF.